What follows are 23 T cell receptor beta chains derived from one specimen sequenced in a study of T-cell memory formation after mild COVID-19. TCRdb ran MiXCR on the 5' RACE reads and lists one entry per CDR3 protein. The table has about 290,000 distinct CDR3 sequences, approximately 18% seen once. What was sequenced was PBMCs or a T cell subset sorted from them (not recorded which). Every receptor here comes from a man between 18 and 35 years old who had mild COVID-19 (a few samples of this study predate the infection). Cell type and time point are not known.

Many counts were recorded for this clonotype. The chain's CDR3 is CASSFIGGLAKNIQYF. CDR3 coding DNA: TGTGCCAGCAGCTTTATAGGGGGGTTAGCCAAAAACATTCAGTACTTC. The chain couples TRBV5-5 to TRBJ2-4; D is perhaps TRBD1 or TRBD2 (6 bases each). Trimming removed 2 bases from V and 0 bases from J, with 12 bases in between. The CDR3 runs to 16 residues. Germline CDR1 is SGHKS and CDR2 is YYEKEE (reference sequence).

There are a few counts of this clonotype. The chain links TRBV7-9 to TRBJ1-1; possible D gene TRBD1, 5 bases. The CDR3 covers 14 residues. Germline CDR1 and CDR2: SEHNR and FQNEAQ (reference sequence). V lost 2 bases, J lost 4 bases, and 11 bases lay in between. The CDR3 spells CASSLKLGGTEAFF. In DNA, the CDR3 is TGTGCCAGCAGCTTAAAGTTGGGGGGCACTGAAGCTTTCTTT.

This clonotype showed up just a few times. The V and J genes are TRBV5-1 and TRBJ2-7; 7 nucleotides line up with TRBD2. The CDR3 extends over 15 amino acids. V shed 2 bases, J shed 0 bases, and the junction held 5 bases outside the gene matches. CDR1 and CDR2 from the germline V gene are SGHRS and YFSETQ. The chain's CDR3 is CASSFLAESSYEQYF. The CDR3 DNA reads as TGCGCCAGCAGCTTCCTAGCGGAGAGCTCCTACGAGCAGTACTTC.

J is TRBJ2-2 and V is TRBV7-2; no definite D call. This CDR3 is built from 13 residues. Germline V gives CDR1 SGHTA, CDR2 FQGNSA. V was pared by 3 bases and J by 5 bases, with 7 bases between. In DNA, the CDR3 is TGTGCCAGCAGCTTTCGTCCTACCGGGGAGCTGTTTTTT. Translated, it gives CASSFRPTGELFF.

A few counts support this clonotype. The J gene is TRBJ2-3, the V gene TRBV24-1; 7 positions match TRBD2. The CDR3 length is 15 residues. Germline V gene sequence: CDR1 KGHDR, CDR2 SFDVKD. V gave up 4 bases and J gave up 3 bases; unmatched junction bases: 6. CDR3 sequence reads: CATSDPSRGTDTQYF. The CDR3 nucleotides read TGTGCCACCAGTGACCCCTCGCGGGGGACAGATACGCAGTATTTT.

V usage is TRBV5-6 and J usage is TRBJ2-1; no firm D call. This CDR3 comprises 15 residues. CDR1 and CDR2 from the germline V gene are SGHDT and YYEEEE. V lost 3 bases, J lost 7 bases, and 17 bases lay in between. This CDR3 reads CASSSTRLEQNEQFF. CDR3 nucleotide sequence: TGTGCCAGCAGCTCTACCCGCTTGGAACAAAATGAGCAGTTCTTC.

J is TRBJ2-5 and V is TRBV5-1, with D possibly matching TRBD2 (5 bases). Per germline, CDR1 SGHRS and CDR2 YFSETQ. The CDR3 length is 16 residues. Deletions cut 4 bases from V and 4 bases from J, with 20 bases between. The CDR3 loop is CASSPGPEPGGETQYF. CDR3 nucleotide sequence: TGCGCCAGCAGCCCTGGGCCCGAGCCCGGAGGAGAGACCCAGTACTTC.

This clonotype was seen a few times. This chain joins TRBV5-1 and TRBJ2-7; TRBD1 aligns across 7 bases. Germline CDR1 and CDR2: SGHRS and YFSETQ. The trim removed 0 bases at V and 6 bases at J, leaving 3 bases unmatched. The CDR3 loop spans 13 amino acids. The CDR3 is CASSLVPGGEQYF. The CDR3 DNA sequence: TGCGCCAGCAGCTTGGTTCCAGGGGGCGAGCAGTACTTC.

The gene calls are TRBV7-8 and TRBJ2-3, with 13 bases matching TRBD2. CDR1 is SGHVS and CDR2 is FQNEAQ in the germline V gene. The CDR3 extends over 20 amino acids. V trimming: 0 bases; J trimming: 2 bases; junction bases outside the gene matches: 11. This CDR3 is CASSLARRTSGGWSTDTQYF. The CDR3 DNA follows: TGTGCCAGCAGCTTAGCGCGGAGGACTAGCGGGGGTTGGTCCACAGATACGCAGTATTTT. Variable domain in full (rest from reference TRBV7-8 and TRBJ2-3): GAGVSQSPRYKVAKRGQDVALRCDPISGHVSLFWYQQALGQGPEFLTYFQNEAQLDKSGLPSDRFFAERPEGSVSTLKIQRTQQEDSAVYLCASSLARRTSGGWSTDTQYFGPGTRLTVL.

The chain's CDR3 is CASSLMPQNTGELFF. CDR3 DNA sequence: TGTGCCAGCAGTTTAATGCCCCAGAACACCGGGGAGCTGTTTTTT. This rearrangement joins TRBV12-3 or TRBV12-4 to TRBJ2-2; D gene uncertain. V lost 2 bases, J lost 1 base, and 8 bases lay in between. This CDR3 has 15 residues.

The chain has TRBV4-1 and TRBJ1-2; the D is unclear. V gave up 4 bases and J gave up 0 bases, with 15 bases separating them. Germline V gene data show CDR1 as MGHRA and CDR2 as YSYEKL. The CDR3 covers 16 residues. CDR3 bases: TGCGCCAGCAGCCTAAGAGGCAGCCTGACTAACTATGGCTACACCTTC. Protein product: CASSLRGSLTNYGYTF.

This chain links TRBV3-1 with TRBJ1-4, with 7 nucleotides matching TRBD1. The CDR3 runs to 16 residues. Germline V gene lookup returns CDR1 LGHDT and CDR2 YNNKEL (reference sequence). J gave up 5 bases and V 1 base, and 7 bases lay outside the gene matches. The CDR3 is CASSQGRGRGNEKLFF. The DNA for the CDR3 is TGTGCCAGCAGCCAAGGGCGGGGCAGGGGGAATGAAAAACTGTTTTTT.

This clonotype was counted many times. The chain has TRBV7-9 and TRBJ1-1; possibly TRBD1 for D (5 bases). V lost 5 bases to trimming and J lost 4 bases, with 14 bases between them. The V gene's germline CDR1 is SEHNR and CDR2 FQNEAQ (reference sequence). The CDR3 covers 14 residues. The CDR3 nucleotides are TGTGCCAGCAGCCCAGGGACCCCGGGCACTGAAGCTTTCTTT. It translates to CASSPGTPGTEAFF.

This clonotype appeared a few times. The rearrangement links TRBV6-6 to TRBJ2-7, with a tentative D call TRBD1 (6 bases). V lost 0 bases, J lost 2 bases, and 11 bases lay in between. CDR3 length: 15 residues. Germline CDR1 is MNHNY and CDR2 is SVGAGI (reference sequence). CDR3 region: CASSYSRTAAYEQYF. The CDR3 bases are TGTGCCAGCAGTTACTCGAGGACAGCGGCCTACGAGCAGTACTTC.

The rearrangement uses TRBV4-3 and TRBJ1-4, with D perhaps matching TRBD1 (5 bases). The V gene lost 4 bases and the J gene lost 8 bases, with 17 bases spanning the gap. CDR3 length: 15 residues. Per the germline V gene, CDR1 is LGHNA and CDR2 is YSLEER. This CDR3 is CASSPLGREAEKLFF. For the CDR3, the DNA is TGCGCCAGCAGCCCCCTCGGCAGGGAAGCCGAAAAACTGTTTTTT.

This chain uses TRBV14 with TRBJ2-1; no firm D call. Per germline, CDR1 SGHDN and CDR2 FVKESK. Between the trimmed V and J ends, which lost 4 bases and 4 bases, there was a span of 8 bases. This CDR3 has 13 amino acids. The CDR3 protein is CASSPLGYNEQFF. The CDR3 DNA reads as TGTGCCAGCAGCCCCCTAGGGTACAATGAGCAGTTCTTC.

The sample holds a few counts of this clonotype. Here the CDR3 DNA reads TGTGCCAGCAGCCCGTGGCCCACCGGGGAGCTGTTTTTT. It is translated as CASSPWPTGELFF. J is TRBJ2-2 and V is TRBV6-6; D gene unclear. Trimming stripped 6 bases from V and 4 bases from J, with 9 bases between. The CDR3 consists of 13 residues. Germline V gene data show CDR1 as MNHNY and CDR2 as SVGAGI (reference sequence).

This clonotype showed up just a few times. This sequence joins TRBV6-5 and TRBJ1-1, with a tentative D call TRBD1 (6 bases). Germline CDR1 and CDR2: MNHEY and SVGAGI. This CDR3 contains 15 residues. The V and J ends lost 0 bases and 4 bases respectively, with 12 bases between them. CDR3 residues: CASSYSPGAVTEAFF. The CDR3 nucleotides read TGTGCCAGCAGTTACTCGCCGGGGGCGGTCACTGAAGCTTTCTTT.

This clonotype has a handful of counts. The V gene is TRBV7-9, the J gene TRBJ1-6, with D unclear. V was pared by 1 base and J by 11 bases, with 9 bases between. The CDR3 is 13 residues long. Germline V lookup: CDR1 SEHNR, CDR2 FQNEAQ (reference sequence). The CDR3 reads CASSLDGEAPLHF. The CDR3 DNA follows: TGTGCCAGCAGCTTAGACGGGGAGGCACCCCTCCACTTT.

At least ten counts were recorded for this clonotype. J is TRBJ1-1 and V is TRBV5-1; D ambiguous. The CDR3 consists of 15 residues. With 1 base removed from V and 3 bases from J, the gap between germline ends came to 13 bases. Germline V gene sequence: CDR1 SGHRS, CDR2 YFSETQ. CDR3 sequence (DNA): TGCGCCAGCAGCTTGAAGGGCCCGGCGGACACTGAAGCTTTCTTT. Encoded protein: CASSLKGPADTEAFF.

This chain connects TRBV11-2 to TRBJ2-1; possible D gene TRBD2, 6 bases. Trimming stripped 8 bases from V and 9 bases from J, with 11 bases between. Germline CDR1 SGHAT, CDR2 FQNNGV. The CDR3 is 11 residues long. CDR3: CASVWRGEQFF. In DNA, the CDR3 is TGTGCCAGCGTTTGGAGGGGTGAGCAGTTCTTC. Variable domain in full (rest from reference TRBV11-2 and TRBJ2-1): EAGVAQSPRYKIIEKRQSVAFWCNPISGHATLYWYQQILGQGPKLLIQFQNNGVVDDSQLPKDRFSAERLKGVDSTLKIQPAKLEDSAVYLCASVWRGEQFFGPGTRLTVL.

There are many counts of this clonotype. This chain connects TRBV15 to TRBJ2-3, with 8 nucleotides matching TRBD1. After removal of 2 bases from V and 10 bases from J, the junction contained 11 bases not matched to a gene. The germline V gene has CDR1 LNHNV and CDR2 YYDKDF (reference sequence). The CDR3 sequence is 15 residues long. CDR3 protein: CATSRSQTGATAQYF. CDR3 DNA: TGTGCCACCAGCAGATCGCAGACAGGGGCGACTGCGCAGTATTTT.

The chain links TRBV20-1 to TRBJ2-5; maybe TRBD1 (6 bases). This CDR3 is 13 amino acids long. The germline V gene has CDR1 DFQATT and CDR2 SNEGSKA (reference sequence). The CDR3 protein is CSTFDQGQETQYF. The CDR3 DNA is TGCAGCACTTTTGATCAGGGGCAAGAGACCCAGTACTTC.